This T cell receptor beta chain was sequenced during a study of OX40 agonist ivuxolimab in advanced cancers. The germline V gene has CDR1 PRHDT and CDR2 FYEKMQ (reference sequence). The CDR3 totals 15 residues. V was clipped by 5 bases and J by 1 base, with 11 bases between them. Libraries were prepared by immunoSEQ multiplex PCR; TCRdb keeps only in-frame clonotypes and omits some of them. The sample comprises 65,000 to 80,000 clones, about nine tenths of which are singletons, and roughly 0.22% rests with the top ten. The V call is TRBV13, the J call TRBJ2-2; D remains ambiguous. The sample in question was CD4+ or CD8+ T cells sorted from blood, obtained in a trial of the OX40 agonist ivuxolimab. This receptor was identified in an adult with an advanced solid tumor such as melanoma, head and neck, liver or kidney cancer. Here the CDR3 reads CASSPAWENTGELFF. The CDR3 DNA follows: TGTGCCAGCAGCCCCGCCTGGGAGAACACCGGGGAGCTGTTTTTT.